A single T cell receptor (beta chain) is shown here with its context. Germline V lookup: CDR1 SEHNR, CDR2 FQNEAQ (reference sequence). The CDR3 runs to 14 residues. V lost 6 bases and J lost 4, with 15 bases in between. Produced via immunoSEQ multiplex PCR; TCRdb's table is partial and in-frame only. The table lists approximately 150,000 clones, about 90% of them singletons. The sample belongs to a study of control samples from healthy donors and cancer patients. This chain connects TRBV7-9 to TRBJ1-1; D is possibly TRBD1 (6 bases). Sequenced sample: blood. This sequence was found in a man aged 25-40 years in good health. CDR3: CASRPPGAGTEAFF. CDR3 coding DNA: TGTGCCAGCAGACCCCCAGGGGCGGGCACTGAAGCTTTCTTT. Supplemented by reference TRBV7-9 and TRBJ1-1, the full variable domain reads DTGVSQNPRHKITKRGQNVTFRCDPISEHNRLYWYRQTLGQGPEFLTYFQNEAQLEKSRLLSDRFSAERPKGSFSTLEIQRTEQGDSAMYLCASRPPGAGTEAFFGQGTRLTVV.